The present TCR beta chain was sequenced within a study of cytomegalovirus exposure and HLA in healthy donors. Notes on this clone: The target antigen is unknown.

This CDR3 region has 17 residues. The V gene lost 5 bases and the J gene lost 0 bases, with 17 bases spanning the gap. CDR1 and CDR2 from the germline V gene are SGHTA and FQGTGA. Findings and limits, study-wide: Testing in vitro showed a few CMV-associated chains specific for CMV antigens. V- and J-gene trimming of TCR beta was linked (in a later analysis) to a missense DCLRE1C variant.

Those who donated were healthy bone marrow donors. Researchers ran the PCR with 60 Vbeta and 13 Jbeta primers. Generated by immunoSEQ multiplex PCR, the TCRdb table keeps only in-frame clones and is missing some. The data contain 140,000 to 150,000 clones, 79% of them singletons. Sequenced: PBMCs. The chain employs TRBV7-3 and TRBJ2-1, with D perhaps TRBD2 (7 bases). This receptor was taken from a woman in her thirties or forties in good health and CMV-seropositive. The CDR3 bases are TGTGCCAGCAGCCAAATGGGCGGGGGCTACTCCTACAATGAGCAGTTCTTC. This gives the protein CASSQMGGGYSYNEQFF.